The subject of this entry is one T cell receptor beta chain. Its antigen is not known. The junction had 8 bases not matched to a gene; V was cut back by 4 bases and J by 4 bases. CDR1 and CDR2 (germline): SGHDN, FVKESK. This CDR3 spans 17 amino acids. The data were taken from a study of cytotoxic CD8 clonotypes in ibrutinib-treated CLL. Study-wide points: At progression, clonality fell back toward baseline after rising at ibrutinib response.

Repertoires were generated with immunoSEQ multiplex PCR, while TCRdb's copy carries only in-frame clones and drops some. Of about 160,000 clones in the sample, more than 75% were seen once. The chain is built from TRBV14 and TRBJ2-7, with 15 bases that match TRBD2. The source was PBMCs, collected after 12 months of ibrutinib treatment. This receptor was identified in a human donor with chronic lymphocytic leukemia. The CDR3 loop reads CASSRTSGRAVGYEQYF. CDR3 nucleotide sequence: TGTGCCAGCAGCCGGACTAGCGGGAGGGCCGTGGGTTACGAGCAGTACTTC.